These 32 T cell receptor beta chains were sequenced from one sample in a study of cytomegalovirus exposure and HLA in healthy donors. Both 60 Vbeta primers and 13 Jbeta primers went into the PCR. Profiled with immunoSEQ multiplex PCR; TCRdb holds only in-frame clones, not every one. The table shows about 140,000 clones, with 80% to 90% occurring only once. Sample: PBMCs. Every receptor here comes from a woman between 40 and 55 years old in good health and CMV-seropositive.

On this clone itself: The junction does not match germline at one end; this may be a read error. The CDR3 DNA follows: TGTGCCAGCAGTTTGGACAGGTCAACCGGGGAGCTGTTTTTT. Amino acids: CASSLDRSTGELFF. The chain joins TRBV5-8 to TRBJ2-2; TRBD1 matches at 7 bases. The length of the CDR3 is 14 residues. Per the germline V gene, CDR1 is SGHTS and CDR2 is YDEGEE.

The chain joins TRBV4-2 to TRBJ2-6; TRBD1 matches at 8 bases. V shed 0 bases and J 4 bases; nucleotides not matched to a gene: 8. CDR1 and CDR2 (germline): LGHNA, YNFKEQ. CDR3 length: 18 amino acids. DNA of the CDR3: TGTGCCAGCAGCCAAGATTTTCAGGGGGCGTTCGGGGCCAACGTCCTGACTTTC. This encodes CASSQDFQGAFGANVLTF.

The chain recombines TRBV9 with TRBJ2-5; D may be TRBD2 (6 bases). This CDR3 comprises 16 residues. V dropped 2 bases and J dropped 1 base, with 15 bases sitting between them. Germline V lookup: CDR1 SGDLS, CDR2 YYNGEE. The CDR3: CASSVSSVPAQETQYF. The CDR3 bases are TGTGCCAGCAGCGTTTCTAGCGTCCCGGCCCAAGAGACCCAGTACTTC.

The chain employs TRBV12-1 and TRBJ2-7; whether TRBD2, the table's D call, matches the DNA was not checked. TRBV12-1 corresponds to a pseudogene. The CDR3 has 15 residues. The DNA of the CDR3 is TGTGCCAGCAGCTTGCCGGGTCGTTCCCCCTACGAGCAGTACTTC. Its translation: CASSLPGRSPYEQYF.

This chain uses TRBV7-9 with TRBJ1-3, with D possibly matching TRBD1 (5 bases). The CDR3 sequence is 14 residues long. Germline values: CDR1 SEHNR, CDR2 FQNEAQ (reference sequence). Trimming cost V 5 bases and J 8 bases, with 16 bases left between them. The CDR3 DNA reads as TGTGCCAGCAGCCCGCGGGACTTAACGGACACCATATATTTT. It encodes CASSPRDLTDTIYF.

The chain couples TRBV7-2 to TRBJ2-7, with D perhaps matching TRBD2 (6 bases). The CDR3 extends over 13 amino acids. The germline V gene has CDR1 SGHTA and CDR2 FQGNSA. Trimming stripped 4 bases from V and 5 bases from J, with 12 bases between. DNA of the CDR3: TGTGCCAGCAGCTCGACTAGTAGCCACGAGCAGTACTTC. This codes for CASSSTSSHEQYF.

This clone was detected only a few times. V gene TRBV6-1 combines with J gene TRBJ1-5; the match to TRBD1 covers 8 bases. The CDR3 consists of 14 residues. Germline CDR1 reads MNHNS; CDR2 reads SASEGT. V was clipped by 10 bases and J by 6 bases; unmatched bases: 11. CDR3 amino acids: CATKLDRVVQPQHF. The CDR3 region has the DNA TGTGCCACCAAGCTGGACAGGGTGGTTCAGCCCCAGCATTTT.

Concerning this clone itself: This same CDR3 is encoded by further DNA sequences in the sample. The rearrangement links TRBV9 to TRBJ2-3; perhaps TRBD2 as D (6 bases). V lost 3 bases, J lost 2 bases, and 10 bases lay in between. The CDR3 has 14 residues. Per the germline V gene, CDR1 is SGDLS and CDR2 is YYNGEE. The CDR3 loop is CASSARRATDTQYF. In DNA form, the CDR3 reads TGTGCCAGCAGCGCGCGGAGGGCCACAGATACGCAGTATTTT.

The chain has TRBV7-9 and TRBJ2-5, with 11 bases matching TRBD2. Unmatched junction bases numbered 7, after V lost 5 bases and J lost 5 bases. Germline values: CDR1 SEHNR, CDR2 FQNEAQ (reference sequence). The CDR3 contains 15 residues. This CDR3 reads CASSDTSGGRETQYF. The CDR3 coding sequence is TGTGCCAGCAGCGATACTAGCGGGGGCAGGGAGACCCAGTACTTC.

Comments on this clone: Other nucleotide sequences from this sample produce the same CDR3. V usage is TRBV4-1 and J usage is TRBJ1-5; 9 bases are shared with TRBD1. V trimming: 1 base; J trimming: 6 bases; junction bases outside the gene matches: 10. The germline gives CDR1 MGHRA, CDR2 YSYEKL. The CDR3 loop spans 17 amino acids. CDR3 coding DNA: TGCGCCAGCAGCCAAGTTTTCAACAGGGGGCTAGGTCAGCCCCAGCATTTT. It translates to CASSQVFNRGLGQPQHF.

The chain joins TRBV2 to TRBJ1-6; TRBD1 agrees at 10 bases. There are 16 residues in the CDR3. The V and J ends lost 6 bases and 7 bases, in that order; junction bases with no gene match: 9. From germline, CDR1 is SNHLY and CDR2 FYNNEI. The DNA for the CDR3 is TGTGCCAGCAGCGCCGGGACAGGGGCCTTAAATTCACCCCTCCACTTT. As protein: CASSAGTGALNSPLHF.

The V and J genes are TRBV6-5 and TRBJ2-5; 9 bases agree with TRBD1. Per the germline V gene, CDR1 is MNHEY and CDR2 is SVGAGI. Trimming took 5 bases from V and 5 from J; bases not matched to a gene: 6. The CDR3 consists of 14 residues. The CDR3 loop is CASSPTGGLETQYF. The DNA of the CDR3 is TGTGCCAGCAGTCCTACAGGGGGCCTCGAGACCCAGTACTTC.

The chain combines TRBV7-8 with TRBJ2-1, with TRBD2 matching 8 bases. The CDR3 sequence is 17 residues long. V shed 1 base and J 0 bases; nucleotides not matched to a gene: 5. Germline-derived CDR1 and CDR2 are SGHVS and FQNEAQ. CDR3 in DNA: TGTGCCAGCAGCTTAGTCGGCGGGGGGAGCTCCTACAATGAGCAGTTCTTC. As protein: CASSLVGGGSSYNEQFF.

The chain is built from TRBV28 and TRBJ1-2; D ambiguous. Trimming stripped 6 bases from V and 7 bases from J, with 12 bases between. The CDR3 runs to 12 residues. Germline CDR1 is MDHEN and CDR2 is SYDVKM. In DNA, the CDR3 is TGTGCCAGCAGCGAGACCCGGGTTGGCTACACCTTC. This codes for CASSETRVGYTF.

The chain is built from TRBV29-1 and TRBJ2-5; D might be TRBD1 (5 bases). The end of the DNA is better explained by TRBJ2-7, so the J call may be wrong. This CDR3 contains 13 residues. Germline CDR1 is SQVTM and CDR2 is ANQGSEA. The CDR3 region is CSVRGRQVDEQYF. CDR3 bases: TGCAGCGTAAGGGGTAGGCAGGTTGACGAGCAGTACTTC.

The CDR3 here is CAWSLRGAETQYF. Here the CDR3 DNA reads TGTGCCTGGAGCCTCAGGGGGGCAGAGACCCAGTACTTC. The rearrangement links TRBV30 to TRBJ2-5; D possibly corresponds to TRBD1 (7 bases). The germline V gene encodes CDR1 GTSNPN and CDR2 SVGIG (reference sequence). The V end was cut by 3 bases, the J end by 4 bases, with 12 bases between. The CDR3 covers 13 residues.

This clone appeared once. V is TRBV5-1 and J is TRBJ2-7; 11 bases fit TRBD2. Germline V lookup: CDR1 SGHRS, CDR2 YFSETQ. The CDR3 has 15 amino acids. V lost 0 bases and J lost 3; bases outside the gene matches: 2. This CDR3 reads CASSLEGTSGYEQYF. CDR3 nucleotide sequence: TGCGCCAGCAGCTTGGAGGGGACTAGCGGCTACGAGCAGTACTTC.

V usage is TRBV28 and J usage is TRBJ2-7; D might be TRBD1 (6 bases). Per germline, CDR1 MDHEN and CDR2 SYDVKM. V lost 5 bases, J lost 7 bases, and 18 bases lay in between. There are 14 residues in the CDR3. CDR3 amino acids: CASSLQGRPKEQYF. The CDR3 DNA sequence: TGTGCCAGCAGTCTACAGGGAAGGCCTAAAGAGCAGTACTTC.

The genes are TRBV5-6 and TRBJ2-2; 11 positions agree with TRBD2. J was trimmed by 0 bases and V by 0 bases; bases with no gene match: 4. CDR1 is SGHDT and CDR2 is YYEEEE in the germline V gene. The CDR3 length is 18 residues. CDR3 nucleotides: TGTGCCAGCAGCTTGGGAAGACTAGCGGGACCGAACACCGGGGAGCTGTTTTTT. Encoded protein: CASSLGRLAGPNTGELFF. The full variable domain, its missing parts supplied by reference TRBV5-6 and TRBJ2-2, is DAGVTQSPTHLIKTRGQQVTLRCSPKSGHDTVSWYQQALGQGPQFIFQYYEEEERQRGNFPDRFSGHQFPNYSSELNVNALLLGDSALYLCASSLGRLAGPNTGELFFGEGSRLTVL.

This rearrangement joins TRBV7-9 to TRBJ2-4, with TRBD1 matching over 7 bases. Germline values: CDR1 SEHNR, CDR2 FQNEAQ (reference sequence). This CDR3 has 19 amino acids. Losses at the gene ends were 0 bases for V and 9 bases for J; bases not matched to a gene: 20. The CDR3 DNA reads as TGTGCCAGCAGCTTAGCAGGGGGCCTCGTCGCCGGGCACGGAGGCATTCAGTACTTC. Protein sequence: CASSLAGGLVAGHGGIQYF.

The chain uses TRBV6-1 and TRBJ1-5; D might be TRBD1 (6 bases). Trimming cost V 6 bases and J 0 bases, with 12 bases left between them. Germline values: CDR1 MNHNS, CDR2 SASEGT. This CDR3 comprises 15 residues. The CDR3: CASSPGQISNQPQHF. The CDR3, as DNA: TGTGCCAGCAGCCCCGGACAGATTAGCAATCAGCCCCAGCATTTT.

This chain joins TRBV5-4 and TRBJ2-1; 10 bases fit TRBD2. This CDR3 is built from 15 residues. The junction had 5 bases not matched to a gene; V was cut back by 6 bases and J by 2 bases. Germline-derived CDR1 and CDR2 are SGHNT and YYREEE (reference sequence). CDR3: CASIEAGGTYNEQFF. CDR3 DNA sequence: TGTGCCAGCATCGAAGCGGGGGGGACCTACAATGAGCAGTTCTTC.

Worth noting for this clone: One end of the junction is discordant with germline, which a read error may explain. This chain uses TRBV6-5 with TRBJ2-7; the D is unclear. Germline V gene lookup returns CDR1 MNHEY and CDR2 SVGAGI. The CDR3 contains 14 residues. The CDR3 here is CASSDFPLSCEQYF. The CDR3 DNA reads as TGTGCCAGCAGTGACTTTCCCCTCTCCTGCGAGCAGTACTTC.

V is TRBV18 and J is TRBJ1-3; D is unclear. Germline CDR1 reads KGHSH; CDR2 reads LQKENI. V gave up 1 base and J gave up 4 bases, with 11 bases separating them. The CDR3 totals 15 residues. In DNA form, the CDR3 reads TGTGCCAGCTCACCACTCTCACAATCCGGAAACACCATATATTTT. It encodes CASSPLSQSGNTIYF.

As concerns this clone: Mismatch with germline at one junction end may stem from a read error. V gene TRBV7-9 combines with J gene TRBJ1-5; TRBD1 might be the D (5 bases). Germline V CDR1 and CDR2: SEHNR, FQNEAQ (reference sequence). This CDR3 comprises 12 residues. For the CDR3, the DNA is TGTTCCAGCAGCTTAGCCGACAGTGCCCAGCATTTT. Its translation: CSSSLADSAQHF.

The V and J genes are TRBV27 and TRBJ2-1, with 10 bases fitting TRBD2. Trimming removed 4 bases from V and 2 bases from J; junction bases left unmatched: 2. The CDR3 loop spans 15 amino acids. CDR1 is MNHEY, CDR2 SMNVEV, per germline (reference sequence). CDR3 amino acids: CASSYLAGAYNEQFF. CDR3 coding DNA: TGTGCCAGCAGTTACCTAGCGGGAGCCTACAATGAGCAGTTCTTC.

The chain recombines TRBV27 with TRBJ2-1, with D hard to call. V was clipped by 5 bases and J by 2 bases, with 4 bases between them. Germline values: CDR1 MNHEY, CDR2 SMNVEV (reference sequence). The CDR3 is 12 amino acids. The CDR3 region is CASSETYNEQFF. As DNA, the CDR3 is TGTGCCAGCAGTGAGACCTACAATGAGCAGTTCTTC.

This clone has just one count. The chain couples TRBV27 to TRBJ2-3; TRBD2 matches at 8 bases. The V segment lost 2 bases and the J segment 4 bases; nucleotides outside the gene matches: 14. The CDR3 consists of 18 residues. Looked up from germline, CDR1 is MNHEY and CDR2 is SMNVEV (reference sequence). The CDR3 here is CASSLEASGSGSSDTQYF. CDR3 coding DNA: TGTGCCAGCAGTTTAGAGGCCTCGGGCAGCGGGAGCTCAGATACGCAGTATTTT.

In DNA form, the CDR3 reads TGCGCCAGCAGCCAAGAAGGAGGAACCCACGAGCAGTACTTC. Its translation is CASSQEGGTHEQYF. This chain joins TRBV4-3 and TRBJ2-5; a possible D gene is TRBD2 (5 bases). TRBJ2-7 matches the DNA end more closely, so the J call is doubtful. Germline CDR1 LGHNA, CDR2 YSLEER. This CDR3 has 14 amino acids.

In its sample, this clone was seen a few times. The V call is TRBV7-8, the J call TRBJ1-4, with 7 bases fitting TRBD1. The junction had 8 bases not matched to a gene; V was cut back by 11 bases and J by 5 bases. The CDR3 runs to 13 residues. The germline gives CDR1 SGHVS, CDR2 FQNEAQ. For the CDR3, the DNA is TGTGCCGTATTTACAGGGGCGAATGAAAAACTGTTTTTT. Translating gives CAVFTGANEKLFF.

This clone was detected only a few times. V is TRBV2 and J is TRBJ2-7; 7 nucleotides align to TRBD1. Germline V lookup: CDR1 SNHLY, CDR2 FYNNEI. CDR3 length equals 12 residues. Trimming cost V 6 bases and J 3 bases; bases outside gene matches: 2. In nucleotides, the CDR3 is TGTGCCAGCAGGGGGACAGACTACGAGCAGTACTTC. Encoded protein: CASRGTDYEQYF. Drawing the rest from reference TRBV2 and TRBJ2-7, the complete variable domain is EPEVTQTPSHQVTQMGQEVILRCVPISNHLYFYWYRQILGQKVEFLVSFYNNEISEKSEIFDDQFSVERPDGSNFTLKIRSTKLEDSAMYFCASRGTDYEQYFGPGTRLTVT.

The gene calls are TRBV5-4 and TRBJ2-1, with 12 bases aligning to TRBD2. This CDR3 comprises 17 residues. V trimming: 5 bases; J trimming: 0 bases; junction bases outside the gene matches: 6. Looked up from germline, CDR1 is SGHNT and CDR2 is YYREEE (reference sequence). The CDR3 spells CASRKTSGGPSYNEQFF. The CDR3 coding sequence is TGTGCCAGCAGGAAGACTAGCGGGGGCCCCTCCTACAATGAGCAGTTCTTC. Filled out from reference TRBV5-4 and TRBJ2-1, the complete variable domain reads ETGVTQSPTHLIKTRGQQVTLRCSSQSGHNTVSWYQQALGQGPQFIFQYYREEENGRGNFPPRFSGLQFPNYSSELNVNALELDDSALYLCASRKTSGGPSYNEQFFGPGTRLTVL.